This TCR beta chain came from a study of cytomegalovirus exposure and HLA in healthy donors. Concerning this clone itself: Its matching antigen is unknown.

PCR amplification relied on 60 Vbeta primers (plus 13 Jbeta primers). Clones were read by immunoSEQ multiplex PCR, and TCRdb kept only the in-frame ones, dropping some. The table has some 150,000 clones, roughly 9.6% seen once. Overall study findings and caveats: A cluster of highly shared sequence variants was likely a sequencing artifact. Per a prior analysis, the majority of TCR beta V segments were productive roughly 87% or roughly 30% of the time. A few chains tied to CMV proved CMV antigen-specific in vitro.

Germline CDR1 reads SGDLS; CDR2 reads YYNGEE. V dropped 3 bases and J dropped 4; count of bases not matched to a gene: 12. This CDR3 spans 16 amino acids. The chain joins TRBV9 to TRBJ2-7; TRBD1 aligns across 8 bases. The receptor comes from a woman aged 35 to 49 in good health and CMV-seropositive. Sequenced: PBMCs. As DNA, the CDR3 is TGTGCCAGCAGCGCTGGTGGGGGACAGGTCCTTTACGAGCAGTACTTC. Residues: CASSAGGGQVLYEQYF.